The rows below give T cell receptor beta chains drawn from one sample of a study of beta chain bispecific antibodies for T cell cancers. These TCRs' antigens remain unknown. TCRdb re-called the 5' RACE reads with MiXCR, one entry per CDR3 protein. The table has 15,000 or so distinct CDR3 sequences, 2.1% seen once. Sequences were obtained from healthy donor T cells cultured with leukemia cells. The receptors shown here come from a human donor in good health. Some clones in this sample may be carry-over from other donors' samples. Both conserved end residues are part of each CDR3. The order of the fields is CDR3 DNA, CDR3 protein, V gene, clone size, D gene, J gene. A D gene is named only where the DNA matches it firmly. The size field reads once, few, many, or a class for an expanded clone.

DNA: TGTGCCAGCAGTTTACCCCCGACAGCCTTGAACACTGAAGCTTTCTTT
CDR3: CASSLPPTALNTEAFF
V: TRBV28
size: few
D: .
J: TRBJ1-1

DNA: TGTGCCATTCCGACCCGGGACATTGTGAGGGGCACCGGGGAGCTGTTTTTT
CDR3: CAIPTRDIVRGTGELFF
V: TRBV6-1
size: many
D: .
J: TRBJ2-2

DNA: TGCGCCAGCAGCCAAGGAGAGCGGGGGGGATCCTACGAGCAGTACTTC
CDR3: CASSQGERGGSYEQYF
V: TRBV4-1
size: many
D: TRBD2
J: TRBJ2-7

DNA: TGCGCCAGCAGCTTGTCAGGGACCGGGGAGCTGTTTTTT
CDR3: CASSLSGTGELFF
V: TRBV5-1
size: medium-sized
D: .
J: TRBJ2-2

DNA: TGTGCCAGTAGTTACAGGGGCTACTCCTACGAGCAGTACTTC
CDR3: CASSYRGYSYEQYF
V: TRBV19
size: few
D: TRBD1
J: TRBJ2-7

DNA: TGCAGCGCCGAGGGACGAACGAACACCGGGGAGCTGTTTTTT
CDR3: CSAEGRTNTGELFF
V: TRBV29-1
size: medium-sized
D: .
J: TRBJ2-2

DNA: TGTGCCAGCAGTGAATATAGGGTGGAGAGCACAGATACGCAGTATTTT
CDR3: CASSEYRVESTDTQYF
V: TRBV2
size: many
D: .
J: TRBJ2-3

DNA: TGTGCCTCTCTGAGACCGAACACCGGGGAGCTGTTTTTT
CDR3: CASLRPNTGELFF
V: TRBV19
size: many
D: .
J: TRBJ2-2

DNA: TGTGCCATCAGTGAGTCGACTCGCAATGAGCAGTTCTTC
CDR3: CAISESTRNEQFF
V: TRBV10-3
size: many
D: .
J: TRBJ2-1

DNA: TGCAGTGCTAGAAAGGTCGGTGCGGGGGGGACCTACAATGAGCAGTTCTTC
CDR3: CSARKVGAGGTYNEQFF
V: TRBV20-1
size: many
D: TRBD2
J: TRBJ2-1

DNA: TGCGCCAGCAGCTTGGCAGCCTCAGATACGCAGTATTTT
CDR3: CASSLAASDTQYF
V: TRBV5-1
size: many
D: .
J: TRBJ2-3

DNA: TGTGCCAGCAGCCGCCGGGACAGGGTTACTGAAGCTTTCTTT
CDR3: CASSRRDRVTEAFF
V: TRBV3-1
size: many
D: TRBD1
J: TRBJ1-1

DNA: TGTGCCAGCAGTTTACGGACAGCACCCTACGAGCAGTACTTC
CDR3: CASSLRTAPYEQYF
V: TRBV28
size: many
D: .
J: TRBJ2-7

DNA: TGTGCCAGCAGTTTCCGCACGCCTAGCGGGGGAACAGATACGCAGTATTTT
CDR3: CASSFRTPSGGTDTQYF
V: TRBV27
size: many
D: TRBD2
J: TRBJ2-3

DNA: TGTGCCAGCGGAGACAGGGTAAACACCATATATTTT
CDR3: CASGDRVNTIYF
V: TRBV27
size: many
D: TRBD1
J: TRBJ1-3

DNA: TGTGCCAGCAGCACTCCCCGATCTAGCGGGGGGTACAATGAGCAGTTCTTC
CDR3: CASSTPRSSGGYNEQFF
V: TRBV9
size: many
D: TRBD2
J: TRBJ2-1

DNA: TGTGCCAGCAGCTTAACGGGGGGCGTTCAAGAGACCCAGTACTTC
CDR3: CASSLTGGVQETQYF
V: TRBV7-3
size: many
D: .
J: TRBJ2-5

DNA: TGTGCCAGTTACAGCGGGCGCTCCTACAATGAGCAGTTCTTC
CDR3: CASYSGRSYNEQFF
V: TRBV2
size: many
D: .
J: TRBJ2-1

DNA: TGTGCCAGCAGCCCCGGACCTCCTAACTACGAGCAGTACTTC
CDR3: CASSPGPPNYEQYF
V: TRBV9
size: many
D: .
J: TRBJ2-7

DNA: TGTGCCAGCAGCCCGGCCGGGACAGGGTACGGCTATGGCTACACCTTC
CDR3: CASSPAGTGYGYGYTF
V: TRBV4-2
size: many
D: TRBD1
J: TRBJ1-2